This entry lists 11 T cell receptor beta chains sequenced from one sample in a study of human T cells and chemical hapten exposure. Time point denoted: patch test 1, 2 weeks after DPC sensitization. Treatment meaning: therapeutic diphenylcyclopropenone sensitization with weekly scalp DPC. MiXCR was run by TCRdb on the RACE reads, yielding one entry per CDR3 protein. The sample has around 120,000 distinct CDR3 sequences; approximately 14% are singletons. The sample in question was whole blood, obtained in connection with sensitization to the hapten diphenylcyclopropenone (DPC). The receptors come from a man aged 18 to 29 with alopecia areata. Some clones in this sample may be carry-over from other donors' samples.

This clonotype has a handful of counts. Here the CDR3 reads CASSFNLAGGLNTGELFF. The CDR3 DNA reads as TGTGCCAGCAGCTTTAATCTAGCGGGGGGCCTGAACACCGGGGAGCTGTTTTTT. J is TRBJ2-2 and V is TRBV7-6; 11 nucleotides line up with TRBD2. Per the germline V gene, CDR1 is SGHVS and CDR2 is FNYEAQ. The CDR3 extends over 18 amino acids. Trimming took 3 bases from V and 1 from J; bases not matched to a gene: 7.

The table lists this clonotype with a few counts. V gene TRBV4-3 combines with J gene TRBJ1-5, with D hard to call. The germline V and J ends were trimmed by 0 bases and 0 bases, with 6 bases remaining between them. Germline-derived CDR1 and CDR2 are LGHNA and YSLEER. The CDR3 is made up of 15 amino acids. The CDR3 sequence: CASSQDGRSNQPQHF. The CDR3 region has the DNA TGCGCCAGCAGCCAAGACGGACGTAGCAATCAGCCCCAGCATTTT.

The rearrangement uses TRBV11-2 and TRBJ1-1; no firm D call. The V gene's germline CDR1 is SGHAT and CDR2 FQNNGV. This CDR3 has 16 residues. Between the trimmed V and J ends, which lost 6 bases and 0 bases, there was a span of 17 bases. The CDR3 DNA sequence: TGTGCCAGCAGTCAAGCGGGCCTTAGGGTGAACACTGAAGCTTTCTTT. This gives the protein CASSQAGLRVNTEAFF.

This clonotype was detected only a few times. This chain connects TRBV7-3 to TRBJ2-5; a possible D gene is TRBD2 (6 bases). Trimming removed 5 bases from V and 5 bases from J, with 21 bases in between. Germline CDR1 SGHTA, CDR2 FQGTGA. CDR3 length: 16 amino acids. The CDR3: CASSVSGTPGSETQYF. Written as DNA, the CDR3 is TGTGCCAGCAGCGTCTCCGGGACTCCCGGATCGGAGACCCAGTACTTC. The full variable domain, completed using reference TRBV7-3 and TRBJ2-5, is GAGVSQTPSNKVTEKGKYVELRCDPISGHTALYWYRQSLGQGPEFLIYFQGTGAADDSGLPNDRFFAVRPEGSVSTLKIQRTERGDSAVYLCASSVSGTPGSETQYFGPGTRLLVL.

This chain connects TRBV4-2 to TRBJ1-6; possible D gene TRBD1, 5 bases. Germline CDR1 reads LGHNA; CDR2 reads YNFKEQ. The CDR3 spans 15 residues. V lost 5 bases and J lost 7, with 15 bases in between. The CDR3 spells CASSKGDGLNSPLHF. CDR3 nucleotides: TGTGCCAGCAGCAAAGGGGACGGACTAAATTCACCCCTCCACTTT.

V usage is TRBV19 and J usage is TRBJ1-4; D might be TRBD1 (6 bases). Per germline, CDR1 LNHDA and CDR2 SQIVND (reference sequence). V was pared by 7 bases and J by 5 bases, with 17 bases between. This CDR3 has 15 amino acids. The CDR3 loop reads CASTQVSQGNEKLFF. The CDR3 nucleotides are TGTGCCAGTACCCAGGTCTCCCAGGGGAATGAAAAACTGTTTTTT.

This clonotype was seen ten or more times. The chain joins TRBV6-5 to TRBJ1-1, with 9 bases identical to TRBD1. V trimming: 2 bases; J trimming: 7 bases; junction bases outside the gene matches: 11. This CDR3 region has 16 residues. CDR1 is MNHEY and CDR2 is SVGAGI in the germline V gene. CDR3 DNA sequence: TGTGCCAGCAGTTACCGAGGGATGGGACAGGGAAATGAAGCTTTCTTT. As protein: CASSYRGMGQGNEAFF.

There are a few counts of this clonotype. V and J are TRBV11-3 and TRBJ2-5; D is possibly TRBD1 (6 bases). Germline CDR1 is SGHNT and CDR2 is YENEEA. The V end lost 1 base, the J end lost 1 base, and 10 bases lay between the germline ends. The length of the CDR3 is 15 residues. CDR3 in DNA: TGTGCCAGCAGCTTAGGGACAGCGGCCCAAGAGACCCAGTACTTC. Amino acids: CASSLGTAAQETQYF.

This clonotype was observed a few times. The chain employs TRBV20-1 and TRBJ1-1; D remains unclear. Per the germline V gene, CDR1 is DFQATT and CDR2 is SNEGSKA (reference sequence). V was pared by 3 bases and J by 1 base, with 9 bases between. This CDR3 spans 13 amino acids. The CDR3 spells CSASIRSNTEAFF. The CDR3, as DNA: TGCAGTGCTAGTATTAGATCGAACACTGAAGCTTTCTTT.

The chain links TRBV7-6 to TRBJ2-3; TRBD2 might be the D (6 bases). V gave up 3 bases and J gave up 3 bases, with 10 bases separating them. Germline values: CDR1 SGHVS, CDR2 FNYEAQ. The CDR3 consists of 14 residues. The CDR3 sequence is CASSFPAGTDTQYF. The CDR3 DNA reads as TGTGCCAGCAGCTTCCCCGCGGGGACAGATACGCAGTATTTT.

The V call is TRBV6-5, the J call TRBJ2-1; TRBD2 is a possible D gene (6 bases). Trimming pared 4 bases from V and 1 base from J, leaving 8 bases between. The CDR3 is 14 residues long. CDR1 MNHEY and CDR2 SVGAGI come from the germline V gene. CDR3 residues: CASSWRESYNEQFF. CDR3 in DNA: TGTGCCAGCAGTTGGCGGGAATCCTACAATGAGCAGTTCTTC.